This record concerns one TCR beta chain sequence. Its target is unknown. Method: immunoSEQ multiplex PCR; TCRdb's copy keeps in-frame clones and lacks some. Here the sample spans about 97,000 clones, less than 95% being singletons. Germline loops: CDR1 MDHEN, CDR2 SYDVKM. The CDR3 length is 13 residues. Trimming cost V 6 bases and J 2 bases, with 9 bases left between them. This sample was included in a study of graft-versus-host responses after intestinal transplantation. Study details: Anti-thymocyte globulin induction preceded roughly 3 years of tacrolimus and steroid maintenance in all recipients.

The source is a human donor who was the organ donor for an intestinal transplant. This chain connects TRBV28 to TRBJ2-3, with a weak D call TRBD1 (5 bases). The specimen was unstimulated CD8+ T cells sorted from spleen or lymph node cells, collected before transplant. The CDR3 spells CASRQENTDTQYF. The CDR3 bases are TGTGCCAGCAGACAGGAAAACACAGATACGCAGTATTTT.